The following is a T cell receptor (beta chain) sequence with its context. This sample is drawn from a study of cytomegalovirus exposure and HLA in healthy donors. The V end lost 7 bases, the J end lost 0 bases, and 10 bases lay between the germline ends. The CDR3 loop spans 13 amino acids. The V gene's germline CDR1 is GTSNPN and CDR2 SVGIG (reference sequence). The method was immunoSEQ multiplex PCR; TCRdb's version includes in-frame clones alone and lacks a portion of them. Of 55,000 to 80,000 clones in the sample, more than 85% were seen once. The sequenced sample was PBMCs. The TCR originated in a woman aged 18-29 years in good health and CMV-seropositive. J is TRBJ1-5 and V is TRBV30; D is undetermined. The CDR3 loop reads CAYSPGSNQPQHF. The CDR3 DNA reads TGTGCCTACAGCCCCGGTAGCAATCAGCCCCAGCATTTT.